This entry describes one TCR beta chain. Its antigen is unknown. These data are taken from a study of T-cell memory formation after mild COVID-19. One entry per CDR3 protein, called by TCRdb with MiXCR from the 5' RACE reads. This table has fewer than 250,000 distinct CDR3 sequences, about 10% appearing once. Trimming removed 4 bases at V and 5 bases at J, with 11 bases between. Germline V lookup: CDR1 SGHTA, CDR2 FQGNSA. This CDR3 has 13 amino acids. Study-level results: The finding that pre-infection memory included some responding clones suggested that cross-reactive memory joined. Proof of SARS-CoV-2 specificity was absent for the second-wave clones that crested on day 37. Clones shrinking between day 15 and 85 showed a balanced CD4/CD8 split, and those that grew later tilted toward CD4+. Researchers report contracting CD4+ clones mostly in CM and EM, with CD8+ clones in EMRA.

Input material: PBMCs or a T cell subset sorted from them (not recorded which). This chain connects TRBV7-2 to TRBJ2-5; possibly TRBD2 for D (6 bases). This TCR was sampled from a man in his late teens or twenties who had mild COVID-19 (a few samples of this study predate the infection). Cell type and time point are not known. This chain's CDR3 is CASSWRVGETQYF. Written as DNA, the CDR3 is TGTGCCAGCAGCTGGAGGGTAGGGGAGACCCAGTACTTC. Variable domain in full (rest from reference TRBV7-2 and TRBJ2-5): GAGVSQSPSNKVTEKGKDVELRCDPISGHTALYWYRQSLGQGLEFLIYFQGNSAPDKSGLPSDRFSAERTGGSVSTLTIQRTQQEDSAVYLCASSWRVGETQYFGPGTRLLVL.